One sample yielded the 3 T cell receptor beta chains listed below, sequenced in a study of blood T cell repertoires in COVID-19. Sequencing used immunoSEQ multiplex PCR; TCRdb keeps in-frame clones, though not all of them. The sample has around 130,000 clones, roughly 90% seen once. The source material was PBMCs or T cells enriched from blood (not recorded which). The receptor source for this set is a woman between 50 and 59 years old who had recovered from COVID-19.

This clone showed up just once. The chain recombines TRBV25-1 with TRBJ1-2; TRBD1 might be the D (6 bases). Trimming shortened V by 5 bases and J by 6 bases, and 19 bases separated the two germline ends. The germline V gene has CDR1 MGHDK and CDR2 SYGVNS. CDR3 size: 15 residues. The CDR3 sequence is CASSYRGGFENGYTF. As DNA, the CDR3 is TGTGCCAGCAGTTACAGAGGGGGATTTGAGAATGGCTACACCTTC.

Here the CDR3 DNA reads TGTGCCAGCAGCCGCCTTGACAGGGACCGCGGGAATGAGCAGTTCTTC. It is translated as CASSRLDRDRGNEQFF. The chain is built from TRBV5-6 and TRBJ2-1, with 7 bases aligning to TRBD1. V was clipped by 4 bases and J by 7 bases; unmatched bases: 14. CDR3 length: 16 residues. Germline V gives CDR1 SGHDT, CDR2 YYEEEE.

The V gene is TRBV10-2, the J gene TRBJ2-7; possibly TRBD1 for D (5 bases). This CDR3 contains 16 residues. Germline assignment: CDR1 WSHSY and CDR2 SAAADI. V lost 0 bases to trimming and J lost 2 bases, with 14 bases between them. CDR3 in DNA: TGCGCCAGCAGTGAGTCGAGGTCAGGGCTCGCCTACGAGCAGTACTTC. This codes for CASSESRSGLAYEQYF.